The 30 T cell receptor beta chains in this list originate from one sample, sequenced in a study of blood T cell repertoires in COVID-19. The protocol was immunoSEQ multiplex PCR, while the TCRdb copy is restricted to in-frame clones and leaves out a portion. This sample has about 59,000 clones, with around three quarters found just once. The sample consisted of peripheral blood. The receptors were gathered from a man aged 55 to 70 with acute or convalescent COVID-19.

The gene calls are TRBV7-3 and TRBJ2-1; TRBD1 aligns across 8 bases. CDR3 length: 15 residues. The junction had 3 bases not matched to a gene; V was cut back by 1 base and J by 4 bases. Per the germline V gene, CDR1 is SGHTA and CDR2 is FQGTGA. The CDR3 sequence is CASSLSGTGYNEQFF. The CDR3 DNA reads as TGTGCCAGCAGCTTAAGTGGGACAGGTTACAATGAGCAGTTCTTC.

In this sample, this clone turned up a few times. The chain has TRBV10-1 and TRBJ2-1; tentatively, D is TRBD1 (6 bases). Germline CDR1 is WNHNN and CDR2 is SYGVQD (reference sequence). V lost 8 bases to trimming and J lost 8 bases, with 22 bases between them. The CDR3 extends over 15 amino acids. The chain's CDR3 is CASPRGGWDPDEQFF. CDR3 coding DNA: TGCGCCAGCCCCCGAGGGGGATGGGATCCCGATGAGCAGTTCTTC.

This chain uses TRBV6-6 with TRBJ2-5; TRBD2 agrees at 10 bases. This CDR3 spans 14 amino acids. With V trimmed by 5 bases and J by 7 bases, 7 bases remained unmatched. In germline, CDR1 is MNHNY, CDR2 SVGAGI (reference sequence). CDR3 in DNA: TGTGCCAGCAGTATGCTAGCGGGAGTGCTGACCCAGTACTTC. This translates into CASSMLAGVLTQYF.

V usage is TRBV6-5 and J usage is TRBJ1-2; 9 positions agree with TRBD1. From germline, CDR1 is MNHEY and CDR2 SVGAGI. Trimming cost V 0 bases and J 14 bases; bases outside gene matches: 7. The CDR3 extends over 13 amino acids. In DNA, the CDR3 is TGTGCCAGCAGTTACTCGAGCACAGGGGGCAGGACCTTC. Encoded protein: CASSYSSTGGRTF.

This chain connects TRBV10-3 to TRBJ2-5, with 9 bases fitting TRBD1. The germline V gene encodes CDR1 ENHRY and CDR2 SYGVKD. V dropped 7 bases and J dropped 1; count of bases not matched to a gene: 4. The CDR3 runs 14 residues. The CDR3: CAITGTGIQETQYF. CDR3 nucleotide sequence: TGTGCCATCACCGGGACAGGGATCCAAGAGACCCAGTACTTC.

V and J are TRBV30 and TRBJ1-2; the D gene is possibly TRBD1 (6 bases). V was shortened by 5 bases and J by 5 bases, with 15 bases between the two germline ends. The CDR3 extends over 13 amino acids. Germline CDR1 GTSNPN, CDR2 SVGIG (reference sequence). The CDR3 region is CAWEGQRVYGYTF. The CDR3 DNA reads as TGTGCCTGGGAAGGACAGCGCGTTTATGGCTACACCTTC.

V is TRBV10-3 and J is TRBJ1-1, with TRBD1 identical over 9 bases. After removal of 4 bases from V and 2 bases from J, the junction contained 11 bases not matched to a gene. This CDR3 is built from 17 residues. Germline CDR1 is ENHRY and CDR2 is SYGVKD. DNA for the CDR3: TGTGCCATCAGTGGACCGCGACAGGGGGGGGACAACACTGAAGCTTTCTTT. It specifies CAISGPRQGGDNTEAFF.

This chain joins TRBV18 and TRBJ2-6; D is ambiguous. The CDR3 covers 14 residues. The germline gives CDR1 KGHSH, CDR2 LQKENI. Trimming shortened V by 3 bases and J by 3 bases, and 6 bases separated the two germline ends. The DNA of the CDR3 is TGTGCCAGCTCACCCGAGAGTGGGGCCAACGTCCTGACTTTC. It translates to CASSPESGANVLTF.

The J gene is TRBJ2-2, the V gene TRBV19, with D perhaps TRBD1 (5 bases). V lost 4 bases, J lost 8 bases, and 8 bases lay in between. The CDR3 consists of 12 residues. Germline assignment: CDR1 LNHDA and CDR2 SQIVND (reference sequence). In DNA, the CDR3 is TGTGCCAGTAGTAGGCCAGGGGGGGAGCTGTTTTTT. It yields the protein CASSRPGGELFF.

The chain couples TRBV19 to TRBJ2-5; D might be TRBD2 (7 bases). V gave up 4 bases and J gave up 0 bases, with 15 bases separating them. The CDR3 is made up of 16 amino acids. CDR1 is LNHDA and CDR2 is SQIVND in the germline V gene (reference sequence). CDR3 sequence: CASSKQGLSYQETQYF. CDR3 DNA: TGTGCCAGTAGTAAACAGGGACTATCGTACCAAGAGACCCAGTACTTC.

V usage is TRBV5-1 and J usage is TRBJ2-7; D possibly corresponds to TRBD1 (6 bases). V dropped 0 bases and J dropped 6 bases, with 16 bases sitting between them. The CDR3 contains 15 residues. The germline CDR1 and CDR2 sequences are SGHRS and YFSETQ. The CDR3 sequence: CASSLGATGASEQYF. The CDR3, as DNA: TGCGCCAGCAGCTTGGGCGCGACAGGAGCGTCCGAGCAGTACTTC.

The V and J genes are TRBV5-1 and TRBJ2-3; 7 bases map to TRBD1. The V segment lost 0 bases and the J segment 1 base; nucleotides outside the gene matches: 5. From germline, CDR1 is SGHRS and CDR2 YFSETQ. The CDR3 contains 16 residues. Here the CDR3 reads CASSLGTGLGTDTQYF. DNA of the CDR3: TGCGCCAGCAGCTTGGGGACAGGCCTAGGCACAGATACGCAGTATTTT.

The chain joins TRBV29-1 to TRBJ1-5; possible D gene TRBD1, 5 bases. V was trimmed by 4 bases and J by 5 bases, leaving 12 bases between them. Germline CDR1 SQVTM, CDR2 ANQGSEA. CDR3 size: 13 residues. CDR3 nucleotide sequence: TGCAGCGTTGGGTGGGGGGTGGATCAGCCCCAGCATTTT. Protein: CSVGWGVDQPQHF.

The CDR3 DNA follows: TGTGCCAGCACCGCAACCGGGAGGGAAGATACGCAGTATTTT. It yields the protein CASTATGREDTQYF. The V gene is TRBV9, the J gene TRBJ2-3; TRBD2 agrees at 8 bases. The CDR3 consists of 14 residues. Germline loops: CDR1 SGDLS, CDR2 YYNGEE. The trim removed 6 bases at V and 5 bases at J, leaving 8 bases unmatched.

As DNA, the CDR3 is TGTGCCAGCAGCCGCCGACGGGGCAATCAGCCCCAGCATTTT. Amino acid sequence: CASSRRRGNQPQHF. The rearrangement uses TRBV5-8 and TRBJ1-5; D is ambiguous. V lost 4 bases to trimming and J lost 2 bases, with 10 bases between them. From germline, CDR1 is SGHTS and CDR2 YDEGEE. There are 14 residues in the CDR3.

The CDR3: CASSPASSGTQYF. The CDR3 bases are TGTGCCAGCAGTCCAGCCTCCAGCGGGACCCAGTACTTC. The J gene is TRBJ2-5, the V gene TRBV7-3; tentative D call: TRBD2 (5 bases). Germline V gene data show CDR1 as SGHTA and CDR2 as FQGTGA. The V gene lost 6 bases and the J gene lost 7 bases, with 15 bases spanning the gap. This CDR3 region has 13 residues.

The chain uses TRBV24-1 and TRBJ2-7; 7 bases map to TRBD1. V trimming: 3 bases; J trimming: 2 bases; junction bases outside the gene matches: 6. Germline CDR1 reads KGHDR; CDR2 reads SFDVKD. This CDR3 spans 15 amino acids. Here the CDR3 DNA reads TGTGCCACCAGTGATCGACAGGGACGGACCTACGAGCAGTACTTC. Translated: CATSDRQGRTYEQYF.

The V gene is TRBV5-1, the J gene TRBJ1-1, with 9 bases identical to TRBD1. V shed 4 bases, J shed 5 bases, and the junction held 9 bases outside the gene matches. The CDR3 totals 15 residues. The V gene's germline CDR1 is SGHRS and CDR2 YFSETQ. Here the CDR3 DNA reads TGCGCCAGCAGCACTTGGACAGGGGCGGCGACTGAAGCTTTCTTT. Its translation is CASSTWTGAATEAFF.

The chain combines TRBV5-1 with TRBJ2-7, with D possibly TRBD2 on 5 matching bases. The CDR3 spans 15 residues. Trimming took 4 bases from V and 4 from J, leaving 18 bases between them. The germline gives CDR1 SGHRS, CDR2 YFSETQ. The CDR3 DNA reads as TGCGCCAGCAGCCGCTCGAGGGAGCGTTTTTACGAGCAGTACTTC. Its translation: CASSRSRERFYEQYF.

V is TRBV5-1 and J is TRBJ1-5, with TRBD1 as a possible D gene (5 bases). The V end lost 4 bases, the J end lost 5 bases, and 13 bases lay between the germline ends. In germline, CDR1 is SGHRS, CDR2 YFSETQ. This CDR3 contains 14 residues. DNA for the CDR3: TGCGCCAGCAGCCCCAGCCAGGGCGATCAGCCCCAGCATTTT. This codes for CASSPSQGDQPQHF. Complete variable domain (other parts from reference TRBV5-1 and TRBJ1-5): KAGVTQTPRYLIKTRGQQVTLSCSPISGHRSVSWYQQTPGQGLQFLFEYFSETQRNKGNFPGRFSGRQFSNSRSEMNVSTLELGDSALYLCASSPSQGDQPQHFGDGTRLSIL.

The CDR3 region has the DNA TGTGCCAGCAGCGTGGGAGGGGCGAGGAACACTGAAGCTTTCTTT. This codes for CASSVGGARNTEAFF. This sequence joins TRBV9 and TRBJ1-1, with TRBD1 as a possible D gene (5 bases). This CDR3 is built from 15 residues. Trimming removed 2 bases from V and 1 base from J, with 12 bases in between. Germline CDR1 reads SGDLS; CDR2 reads YYNGEE. The variable domain in full, completed from reference TRBV9 and TRBJ1-1, reads DSGVTQTPKHLITATGQRVTLRCSPRSGDLSVYWYQQSLDQGLQFLIQYYNGEERAKGNILERFSAQQFPDLHSELNLSSLELGDSALYFCASSVGGARNTEAFFGQGTRLTVV.

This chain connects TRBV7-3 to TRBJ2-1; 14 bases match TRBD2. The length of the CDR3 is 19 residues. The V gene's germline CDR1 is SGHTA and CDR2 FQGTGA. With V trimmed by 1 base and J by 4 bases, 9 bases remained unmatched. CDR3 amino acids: CASSLKGGGLAGEYNEQFF. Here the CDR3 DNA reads TGTGCCAGCAGCTTAAAAGGTGGGGGACTAGCGGGAGAATACAATGAGCAGTTCTTC.

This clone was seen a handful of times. In DNA form, the CDR3 reads TGTGCCAGCAGTCCGATAGAGGAGGTGAACACTGAAGCTTTCTTT. Its protein is CASSPIEEVNTEAFF. The chain employs TRBV28 and TRBJ1-1, with D unclear. This CDR3 is built from 15 residues. The V and J ends lost 5 bases and 0 bases respectively, with 13 bases between them. Germline V gives CDR1 MDHEN, CDR2 SYDVKM.

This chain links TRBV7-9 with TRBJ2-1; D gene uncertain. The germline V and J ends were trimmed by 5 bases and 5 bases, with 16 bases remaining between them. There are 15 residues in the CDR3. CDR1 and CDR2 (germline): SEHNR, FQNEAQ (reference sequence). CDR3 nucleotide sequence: TGTGCCAGCAGCCCCCGAAGGAGTACCCACAATGAGCAGTTCTTC. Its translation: CASSPRRSTHNEQFF.

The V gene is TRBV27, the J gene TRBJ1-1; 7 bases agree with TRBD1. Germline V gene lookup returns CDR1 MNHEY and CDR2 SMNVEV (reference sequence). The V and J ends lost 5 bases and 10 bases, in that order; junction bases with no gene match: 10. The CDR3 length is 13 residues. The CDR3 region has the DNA TGTGCCAGCAGTACCGGGGACAGCGTAGGAGCTTTCTTT. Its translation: CASSTGDSVGAFF.

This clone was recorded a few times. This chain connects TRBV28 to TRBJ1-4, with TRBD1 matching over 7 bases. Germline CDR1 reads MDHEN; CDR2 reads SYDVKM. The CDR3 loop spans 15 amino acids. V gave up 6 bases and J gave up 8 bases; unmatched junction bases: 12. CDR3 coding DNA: TGTGCCAGCAGCTCAACTCGACAGGGTTGGGAAAAACTGTTTTTT. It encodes CASSSTRQGWEKLFF. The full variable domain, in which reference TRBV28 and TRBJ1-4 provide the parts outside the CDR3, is DVKVTQSSRYLVKRTGEKVFLECVQDMDHENMFWYRQDPGLGLRLIYFSYDVKMKEKGDIPEGYSVSREKKERFSLILESASTNQTSMYLCASSSTRQGWEKLFFGSGTQLSVL.

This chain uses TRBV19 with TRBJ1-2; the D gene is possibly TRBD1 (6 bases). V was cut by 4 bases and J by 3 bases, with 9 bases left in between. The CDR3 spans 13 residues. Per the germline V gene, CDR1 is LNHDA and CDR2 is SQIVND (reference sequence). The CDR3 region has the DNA TGTGCCAGTAGTACCCCAGGGGACTATGGCTACACCTTC. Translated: CASSTPGDYGYTF.

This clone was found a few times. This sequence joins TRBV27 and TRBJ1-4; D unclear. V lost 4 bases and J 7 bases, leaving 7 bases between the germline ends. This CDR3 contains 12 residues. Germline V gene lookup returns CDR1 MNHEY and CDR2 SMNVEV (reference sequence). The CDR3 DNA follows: TGTGCCAGCAGTTCTACGGGTGAAAAACTGTTTTTT. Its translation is CASSSTGEKLFF.

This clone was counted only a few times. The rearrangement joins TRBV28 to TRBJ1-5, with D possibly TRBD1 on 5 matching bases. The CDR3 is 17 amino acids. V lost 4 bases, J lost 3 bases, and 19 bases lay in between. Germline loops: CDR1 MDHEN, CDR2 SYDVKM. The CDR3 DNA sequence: TGTGCCAGCAGTTATGGGAGGGGACCGAAATTCAATCAGCCCCAGCATTTT. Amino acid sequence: CASSYGRGPKFNQPQHF. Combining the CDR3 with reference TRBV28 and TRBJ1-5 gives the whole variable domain DVKVTQSSRYLVKRTGEKVFLECVQDMDHENMFWYRQDPGLGLRLIYFSYDVKMKEKGDIPEGYSVSREKKERFSLILESASTNQTSMYLCASSYGRGPKFNQPQHFGDGTRLSIL.

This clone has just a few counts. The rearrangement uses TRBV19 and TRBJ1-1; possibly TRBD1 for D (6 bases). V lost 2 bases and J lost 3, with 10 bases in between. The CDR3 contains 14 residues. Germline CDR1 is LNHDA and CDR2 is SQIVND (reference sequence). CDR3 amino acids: CASSIRTAYTEAFF. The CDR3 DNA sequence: TGTGCCAGTAGTATAAGGACAGCATACACTGAAGCTTTCTTT.